The clone carrying this T cell receptor (beta chain) was seen a handful of times. The data derive from a study of identical twins. TCRdb re-called the 5' RACE reads with MiXCR, one entry per CDR3 protein. The data show roughly 540,000 distinct CDR3 sequences, under 25% seen once. V dropped 6 bases and J dropped 7; count of bases not matched to a gene: 5. Germline-derived CDR1 and CDR2 are ENHRY and SYGVKD. The CDR3 length is 14 residues. These data also featured in a second study, about T cells expressing NK-cell markers. Per that study: Sorted T-cell subsets CD3+CD56+NKG2C+, CD3+CD56+NKG2C- and CD3+CD56-NKG2C+ were TCR beta-sequenced. Several of the experiments relied on an anti-gamma-delta TCR antibody so that only alpha-beta TCR T cells were sorted.

The source is a woman between 18 and 29 years old in good health. V and J are TRBV10-3 and TRBJ2-1; 11 positions match TRBD2. Sequenced sample: CD4+ T cells sorted from blood. The CDR3 protein is CAIRSSGGPNEQFF. The CDR3 DNA follows: TGTGCCATCAGATCTAGCGGGGGGCCGAATGAGCAGTTCTTC.